A single sample is the source of the 13 T cell receptor beta chains below, sequenced in a study of PD-L1 blockade in urothelial cancer. Time point meaning: pretreatment peripheral blood. TCRdb's table, derived via immunoSEQ multiplex PCR, lists solely in-frame clones and lacks some. Of 100,000 to 150,000 clones in the sample, about 81% were seen once. The source material was PBMCs, sampled around atezolizumab (anti-PD-L1) treatment. The receptors come from a man in his fifties with urothelial cancer.

This clone appeared a few times. V is TRBV19 and J is TRBJ2-1; TRBD1 matches 8 bases. J gave up 5 bases and V 3 bases, and 6 bases lay outside the gene matches. The CDR3 length is 15 residues. CDR1 is LNHDA, CDR2 SQIVND, per germline (reference sequence). DNA for the CDR3: TGTGCCAGTAGTATGAGGGACAGGAGAGACAATGAGCAGTTCTTC. Translating it yields CASSMRDRRDNEQFF.

This clone has more than one count but fewer than ten. The chain links TRBV5-4 to TRBJ2-5, with 9 bases aligning to TRBD2. CDR3 size: 15 residues. With V trimmed by 1 base and J by 4 bases, 5 bases remained unmatched. Germline CDR1 and CDR2: SGHNT and YYREEE (reference sequence). CDR3 loop: CASSLQAGGGETQYF. The CDR3 nucleotides read TGTGCCAGCAGCTTGCAAGCGGGAGGAGGAGAGACCCAGTACTTC.

V and J are TRBV15 and TRBJ2-7, with 7 nucleotides matching TRBD2. The CDR3 sequence is 15 residues long. V lost 0 bases, J lost 6 bases, and 8 bases stayed unmatched. The germline V gene encodes CDR1 LNHNV and CDR2 YYDKDF (reference sequence). The CDR3 DNA reads as TGTGCCACCAGCAGAGACAAGACCGGCGGGGGCGAGCAGTACTTC. Translated: CATSRDKTGGGEQYF.

The chain links TRBV7-6 to TRBJ1-2; 8 nucleotides align to TRBD1. V was clipped by 5 bases and J by 3 bases; unmatched bases: 5. The CDR3 is 14 amino acids. Germline V gene lookup returns CDR1 SGHVS and CDR2 FNYEAQ. The CDR3 bases are TGTGCCAGCAGCCTGACAGGGGCATACTATGGCTACACCTTC. Its protein is CASSLTGAYYGYTF.

Concerning this clone: Different DNA sequences within this sample yield the same CDR3. The CDR3 protein is CASSLGETSGRYEQYF. The CDR3 bases are TGCGCCAGCAGCTTGGGGGAGACTAGCGGGAGGTACGAGCAGTACTTC. The J gene is TRBJ2-7, the V gene TRBV5-1; 13 bases fit TRBD2. Germline CDR1 is SGHRS and CDR2 is YFSETQ. With 0 bases clipped from V and 4 bases from J, the junction kept 4 bases outside the gene matches. The CDR3 runs to 16 residues.

Points on this clone: Compared with germline, one end of the junction differs, possibly owing to a read error. The chain recombines TRBV7-7 with TRBJ2-2, with TRBD2 as a possible D gene (6 bases). This CDR3 spans 15 amino acids. The V gene's germline CDR1 is SSHAT and CDR2 FNYEAQ (reference sequence). The CDR3 reads CASSPSGAGTGELFF. CDR3 coding DNA: TGTGCTAGCAGTCCCTCGGGAGCCGGCACCGGGGAGCTGTTTTTT.

J is TRBJ2-6 and V is TRBV18; tentative D call: TRBD1 (6 bases). Trimming took 4 bases from V and 1 from J, leaving 17 bases between them. CDR1 KGHSH and CDR2 LQKENI come from the germline V gene. The CDR3 has 18 residues. The CDR3: CASSLTGPQLSGANVLTF. CDR3 in DNA: TGTGCCAGCTCACTAACAGGGCCCCAACTTTCTGGGGCCAACGTCCTGACTTTC. The whole variable domain, filled in from reference TRBV18 and TRBJ2-6, reads NAGVMQNPRHLVRRRGQEARLRCSPMKGHSHVYWYRQLPEEGLKFMVYLQKENIIDESGMPKERFSAEFPKEGPSILRIQQVVRGDSAAYFCASSLTGPQLSGANVLTFGAGSRLTVL.

The CDR3 bases are TGTGCCAGTAGTTCGGGGTTTGGTAGACAGCCCCAGCATTTT. Protein product: CASSSGFGRQPQHF. The chain carries TRBV19 and TRBJ1-5; D ambiguous. The V gene's germline CDR1 is LNHDA and CDR2 SQIVND (reference sequence). The CDR3 consists of 14 residues. Trimming shortened V by 5 bases and J by 7 bases, and 15 bases separated the two germline ends.

The chain carries TRBV27 and TRBJ1-2; the match to TRBD1 covers 9 bases. The length of the CDR3 is 15 residues. The germline CDR1 and CDR2 sequences are MNHEY and SMNVEV (reference sequence). J was trimmed by 9 bases and V by 5 bases; bases with no gene match: 13. CDR3 bases: TGTGCCAGCAGTCGGGACAGGGTTAAACGGAGGAGCTACACCTTC. Amino acid sequence: CASSRDRVKRRSYTF.

This clone was recorded a few times. CDR3 in DNA: TGCGCCAGCAGCTTGGGCCCCCTAGCGGGAGGGCCGAATGAGCAGTTCTTC. Its translation is CASSLGPLAGGPNEQFF. The chain uses TRBV5-1 and TRBJ2-1, with 12 bases fitting TRBD2. The CDR3 runs to 17 residues. Germline V lookup: CDR1 SGHRS, CDR2 YFSETQ. The J segment lost 7 bases and the V segment lost 0 bases, leaving 8 bases of the junction unmatched.

This clone has only one observation. The chain links TRBV11-1 to TRBJ1-4; 7 nucleotides align to TRBD1. J lost 0 bases, V lost 2 bases, and 9 bases had no gene match. The V gene's germline CDR1 is SGHAT and CDR2 FQDESV (reference sequence). This CDR3 is 18 amino acids long. The CDR3 is CASSLRGPQGSTNEKLFF. The DNA for the CDR3 is TGTGCCAGCAGCTTAAGGGGGCCCCAAGGATCAACTAATGAAAAACTGTTTTTT.

This sequence joins TRBV27 and TRBJ1-5; 8 bases line up with TRBD1. The CDR3 has 14 residues. Germline CDR1 MNHEY, CDR2 SMNVEV (reference sequence). V dropped 2 bases and J dropped 6; count of bases not matched to a gene: 3. CDR3 region: CASSLRTGFQPQHF. In DNA form, the CDR3 reads TGTGCCAGCAGTTTACGGACAGGGTTTCAGCCCCAGCATTTT.

This clone came up a few times. This chain links TRBV19 with TRBJ2-2, with 9 bases lining up with TRBD1. This CDR3 contains 14 residues. V shed 7 bases, J shed 8 bases, and the junction held 8 bases outside the gene matches. Germline CDR1 is LNHDA and CDR2 is SQIVND (reference sequence). CDR3 coding DNA: TGTGCCAGTACCGGGGACAGGGAGCCGGGGGAGCTGTTTTTT. As protein: CASTGDREPGELFF.